Sequencing of this TCR beta chain was carried out in a study of T cell repertoires in cytomegalovirus infection. Study results and caveats: Ex vivo, HLA-C-restricted CMV-specific TCR beta clonotypes prevailed over the rest of the response.

As regards this clonotype: The antigen is not known.

The V and J ends lost 2 bases and 11 bases respectively, with 13 bases between them. Germline assignment: CDR1 MNHEY and CDR2 SVGAGI. The CDR3 spans 13 residues. MiXCR, applied by TCRdb to the reads, yields one record per CDR3 protein. The sample holds about 830,000 distinct CDR3 sequences, around a third seen once. Sequencing used cultured CD8+ T cells from PBMCs, obtained from culture after CMV antigen stimulation. This clonotype was obtained from a human donor in good health (CMV status not recorded). Some clones in this sample may be carry-over from other donors' samples. V is TRBV6-5 and J is TRBJ2-1; D ambiguous. CDR3 residues: CASSYASDGQQFF. The DNA of the CDR3 is TGTGCCAGCAGTTACGCATCGGACGGACAGCAGTTCTTC.